The present T cell receptor (beta chain) was sequenced within a study of coeliac disease (dated by TCRdb to 2022 to 2024). With respect to the entire study: Coeliac patients were categorised as having newly diagnosed active disease, refractory coeliac disease type I, or disease controlled by a gluten-free diet. A total of some 30 patients took part in the full study: 22 had serologically confirmed coeliac disease and 8 were controls with non-small intestinal disorders. Next-generation sequencing of rearranged TRB and TRG CDR3 regions was used on small intestinal lymphocyte fractions taken from coeliac and non-coeliac patients. Because high-resolution HLA typing was not available, biased TRBV7-2 usage was queried as a proof of principle. The study set out to describe the TR repertoires of small intestinal T cells in active coeliac disease, refractory type I coeliac disease, and coeliac disease treated with a gluten-free diet. Samples from 26 to 35 subjects were successfully TRB sequenced, and these included 20 to 25 paired samples of bulk unsorted intraepithelial and lamina propria cells.

The CDR3 starts with the cysteine, ends with the phenylalanine, and has 13 residues. Left in the record is the CDR3 DNA by itself, 39 bases read in frame from the first base. The germline V gene (reference sequence) gives CDR1 as WNHNN and CDR2 as SYGVQD. The V and J ends are trimmed by 0 bases and 6 bases, leaving 9 bases between them. Aliquots of around 500,000 cells were frozen in DMSO/FBS in liquid nitrogen, and one aliquot per fraction was used for sequencing. All 30 or so patients in the study underwent endoscopy and small intestinal biopsy. To release intraepithelial cells, biopsies were stirred at 37 degrees Celsius for one hour in RPMI containing EGTA, MgCl2 and 1% FBS. Genomic DNA was extracted from frozen unsorted cell fractions with the Qiagen DNeasy blood extraction kit. The library relied on the immunoSEQ multiplex PCR assay. In a multiplexed PCR, the TR loci were amplified; reverse primers were designed against J gene segments, whereas forward primers were designed against V gene segments. Amplified CDR3 regions were sequenced on the Illumina HiSeq System. The authors' pipeline ran thus. To strip out PCR and sequencing errors and collapse the data into unique sequences, a nearest-neighbour algorithm merged closely related reads. Repertoires were summarised by clonality and by T cell density, defined as TR molecules per amount of genomic DNA input. CDR3 amino acid sequences present in at least 80% of unsorted samples were defined as public TRs, and these public TRs were then tested for differential abundance between coeliac and control samples. Disease-group differences in clonality and density were tested with Kruskal-Wallis tests followed by Dunn post-tests. Imported from immuneACCESS, the table was reduced by TCRdb to in-frame sequences with V and J called. These copies leave out some clones; in studies compared against another copy, an unresolved V gene accounts for under half, and the cause of the remainder is not known. The DNA was the basis for D and trimming; V, J and clone size are from that table. The sample table records fewer than 4,500 clones; about 70% of these occur just once. The ten biggest clones cover more than 9.5% of the sample.

Only a few counts were recorded for this clone. Its antigen has not been determined. No quality values exist for individual bases; no much larger clone is one base distant. What the research found in general, with its limitations: The authors judged the approach to be unsuitable for unbiased detection of gliadin-specific T cells, because gliadin-specific T cells are scarce and rarely shared between patients. TRB repertoires were mostly private, with most amino acid sequences found in only one sample, and V-gene usage showed no significant difference between disease groups. The separation of intraepithelial from lamina propria cells did not yield high-purity fractions, so cross-contamination between compartments was possible. Lower clonality than in controls was observed in the TRB and TRG repertoires of active coeliac intraepithelial and lamina propria samples, suggesting that diverse T cells were recruited.

The chain links TRBV10-1 with TRBJ2-7, with the D gene too uncertain to name. This sequence was found in a young woman with active celiac disease. Sequencing was done on a sample of intraepithelial lymphocytes from the gut. The sample's cell subset or site label, in plain terms: intraepithelial cell (IEC) fraction of small intestinal biopsy. CDR3 region: CASSESYGSEQYF. DNA sequence: TGCGCCAGCAGTGAGTCGTACGGGTCCGAGCAGTACTTC.